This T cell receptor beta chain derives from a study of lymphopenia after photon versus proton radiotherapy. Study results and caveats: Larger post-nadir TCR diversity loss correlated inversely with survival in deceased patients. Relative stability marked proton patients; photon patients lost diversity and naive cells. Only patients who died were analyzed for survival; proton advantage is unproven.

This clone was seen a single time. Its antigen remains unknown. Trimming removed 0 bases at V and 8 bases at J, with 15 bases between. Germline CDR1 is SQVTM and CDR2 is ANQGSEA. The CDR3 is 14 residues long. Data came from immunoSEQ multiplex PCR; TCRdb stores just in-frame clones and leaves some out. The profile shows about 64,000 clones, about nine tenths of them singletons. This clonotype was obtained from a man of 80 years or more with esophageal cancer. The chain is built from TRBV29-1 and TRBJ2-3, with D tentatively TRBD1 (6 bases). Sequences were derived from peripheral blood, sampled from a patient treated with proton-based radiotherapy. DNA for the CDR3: TGCAGCGTTGAAGACCGTCACCTGGGGGCTACGCAGTATTTT. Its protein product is CSVEDRHLGATQYF.